The 29 T cell receptor beta chains below all came from one sample that was sequenced in a study of cytomegalovirus exposure and HLA in healthy donors. In the PCR, 60 Vbeta and 13 Jbeta primers were used. Data came from immunoSEQ multiplex PCR; TCRdb stores just in-frame clones and leaves some out. The table shows some 120,000 clones, with 70% to 80% occurring only once. Sequenced material: PBMCs. These receptor sequences come from a woman in her forties or fifties in good health and CMV-seropositive.

This chain links TRBV6-5 with TRBJ2-7; D gene ambiguous. The CDR3 totals 13 residues. The germline V and J ends were trimmed by 8 bases and 6 bases, with 17 bases remaining between them. Germline V lookup: CDR1 MNHEY, CDR2 SVGAGI. CDR3 nucleotides: TGTGCCAGCGCTTCCGGGTCCTTCCGCGAGCAGTACTTC. It is translated as CASASGSFREQYF.

The chain combines TRBV6-6 with TRBJ1-5; D gene unclear. Germline V lookup: CDR1 MNHNY, CDR2 SVGAGI (reference sequence). The ends were cut back, 6 bases at V and 0 bases at J, with 9 bases in the middle. The CDR3 loop spans 14 amino acids. The CDR3 DNA sequence: TGTGCCAGCAGGCAGGTGCTTAGCAATCAGCCCCAGCATTTT. Translated: CASRQVLSNQPQHF.

The rearrangement links TRBV6-5 to TRBJ2-5; D gene unclear. The V gene lost 0 bases and the J gene lost 5 bases, with 10 bases spanning the gap. The CDR3 totals 14 residues. The germline gives CDR1 MNHEY, CDR2 SVGAGI. CDR3 sequence: CASSYSVLRETQYF. The CDR3 bases are TGTGCCAGCAGTTACTCGGTCTTGAGGGAGACCCAGTACTTC.

The chain couples TRBV4-3 to TRBJ1-2, with 7 bases that match TRBD1. The CDR3 runs 15 residues. Germline V gives CDR1 LGHNA, CDR2 YSLEER. Trimming cost V 0 bases and J 2 bases; bases outside gene matches: 3. For the CDR3, the DNA is TGCGCCAGCAGCCAAGATGAGGGGGCGAACTATGGCTACACCTTC. Translating gives CASSQDEGANYGYTF.

The chain is built from TRBV30 and TRBJ1-1; D is uncertain. V lost 0 bases and J 2 bases, leaving 7 bases between the germline ends. The CDR3 totals 13 residues. The V gene's germline CDR1 is GTSNPN and CDR2 SVGIG (reference sequence). CDR3 in DNA: TGTGCCTGGAGTGTACGAGGAAACACTGAAGCTTTCTTT. It is translated as CAWSVRGNTEAFF. Supplemented by reference TRBV30 and TRBJ1-1, the full variable domain reads SQTIHQWPATLVQPVGSPLSLECTVEGTSNPNLYWYRQAAGRGLQLLFYSVGIGQISSEVPQNLSASRPQDRQFILSSKKLLLSDSGFYLCAWSVRGNTEAFFGQGTRLTVV.

The rearrangement links TRBV27 to TRBJ2-7; maybe TRBD1 (5 bases). The germline V and J ends were trimmed by 5 bases and 3 bases, with 14 bases remaining between them. CDR1 is MNHEY and CDR2 is SMNVEV in the germline V gene (reference sequence). CDR3 length equals 14 residues. CDR3 amino acids: CASSVAGIIYEQYF. The CDR3 DNA follows: TGTGCCAGCAGTGTTGCAGGGATAATCTACGAGCAGTACTTC.

This clone was observed a few times. The J gene is TRBJ2-2, the V gene TRBV14; D is ambiguous. This CDR3 is 13 amino acids long. The germline V and J ends were trimmed by 2 bases and 4 bases, with 5 bases remaining between them. In germline, CDR1 is SGHDN, CDR2 FVKESK. DNA for the CDR3: TGTGCCAGCAGCCAACTCTCCACCGGGGAGCTGTTTTTT. Residues: CASSQLSTGELFF.

The CDR3, as DNA: TGTGCCAGCAGTGAACTAGCGGGAGTTACTCCATACAATGAGCAGTTCTTC. This translates into CASSELAGVTPYNEQFF. The rearrangement links TRBV6-1 to TRBJ2-1; 10 bases line up with TRBD2. Germline V gene sequence: CDR1 MNHNS, CDR2 SASEGT. The CDR3 is 17 residues long. Trimming took 2 bases from V and 4 from J; bases not matched to a gene: 8.

The V call is TRBV5-6, the J call TRBJ2-5; D is uncertain. Trimming stripped 6 bases from V and 4 bases from J, with 10 bases between. The CDR3 totals 12 residues. Germline CDR1 reads SGHDT; CDR2 reads YYEEEE. Written as DNA, the CDR3 is TGTGCCAGCACCGTAACGAGAGAGACCCAGTACTTC. It specifies CASTVTRETQYF. The full variable domain, completed using reference TRBV5-6 and TRBJ2-5, is DAGVTQSPTHLIKTRGQQVTLRCSPKSGHDTVSWYQQALGQGPQFIFQYYEEEERQRGNFPDRFSGHQFPNYSSELNVNALLLGDSALYLCASTVTRETQYFGPGTRLLVL.

The chain recombines TRBV18 with TRBJ2-2; 14 bases fit TRBD2. Trimming removed 2 bases from V and 4 bases from J; junction bases left unmatched: 6. This CDR3 comprises 18 residues. Germline-derived CDR1 and CDR2 are KGHSH and LQKENI. CDR3 loop: CASSPGTSGRFGTGELFF. The CDR3, as DNA: TGTGCCAGCTCACCAGGGACTAGCGGGAGATTTGGCACCGGGGAGCTGTTTTTT.

This chain connects TRBV7-9 to TRBJ2-1; perhaps TRBD1 as D (6 bases). CDR3 length: 15 residues. Trimming took off 7 bases at V and 0 bases at J, with 13 bases between the two ends. Germline CDR1 SEHNR, CDR2 FQNEAQ (reference sequence). The CDR3 bases are TGTGCCAGCACCGTAGGACAGAGCTCCTACAATGAGCAGTTCTTC. It specifies CASTVGQSSYNEQFF.

This chain connects TRBV30 to TRBJ1-2; D is ambiguous. V dropped 4 bases and J dropped 5 bases, with 14 bases sitting between them. From germline, CDR1 is GTSNPN and CDR2 SVGIG (reference sequence). The CDR3 has 13 amino acids. This chain's CDR3 is CAWKEALSYGYTF. CDR3 nucleotides: TGTGCCTGGAAGGAGGCCCTCTCTTATGGCTACACCTTC.

The chain combines TRBV9 with TRBJ1-5; 7 nucleotides line up with TRBD1. Per the germline V gene, CDR1 is SGDLS and CDR2 is YYNGEE. The length of the CDR3 is 15 residues. J was trimmed by 4 bases and V by 1 base; bases with no gene match: 5. CDR3 in DNA: TGTGCCAGCAGCGTATCCGGACAGGAGAATCAGCCCCAGCATTTT. Protein product: CASSVSGQENQPQHF.

In this sample, this clone turned up a few times. The chain recombines TRBV6-6 with TRBJ2-7, with 9 bases matching TRBD2. The CDR3 extends over 14 amino acids. With V trimmed by 6 bases and J by 6 bases, 9 bases remained unmatched. Germline CDR1 MNHNY, CDR2 SVGAGI (reference sequence). CDR3 amino acids: CASSSVAGAGEQYF. In DNA form, the CDR3 reads TGTGCCAGCAGCTCTGTAGCGGGAGCGGGCGAGCAGTACTTC.

V is TRBV5-4 and J is TRBJ2-5, with 13 bases fitting TRBD2. CDR3 length: 16 amino acids. J was trimmed by 5 bases and V by 4 bases; bases with no gene match: 8. Germline assignment: CDR1 SGHNT and CDR2 YYREEE (reference sequence). In nucleotides, the CDR3 is TGTGCCAGCAGCCTCCGACTAGCGGGGGGTGGGGAGACCCAGTACTTC. Translation gives CASSLRLAGGGETQYF.

The chain carries TRBV7-2 and TRBJ1-2; the D gene is possibly TRBD1 (6 bases). The CDR3 spans 14 residues. From germline, CDR1 is SGHTA and CDR2 FQGNSA. The V end was cut by 1 base, the J end by 4 bases, with 10 bases between. The CDR3 here is CASSLVGAGYGYTF. DNA for the CDR3: TGTGCCAGCAGCTTAGTGGGGGCTGGCTATGGCTACACCTTC.

The V and J genes are TRBV18 and TRBJ2-7, with 8 bases that match TRBD1. J was trimmed by 4 bases and V by 1 base; bases with no gene match: 6. CDR3 length: 15 residues. Looked up from germline, CDR1 is KGHSH and CDR2 is LQKENI. The CDR3 DNA reads TGTGCCAGCTCACCACAAGGACAGGGAGCATACGAGCAGTACTTC. Translating gives CASSPQGQGAYEQYF.

Regarding this clone: At one end the junction does not follow the germline gene, possibly because of a read error. V usage is TRBV5-4 and J usage is TRBJ2-1; possibly TRBD1 for D (6 bases). Germline CDR1 and CDR2: SGHNT and YYREEE (reference sequence). The CDR3 covers 13 residues. The DNA of the CDR3 is TGTGCCAGCAGCTTGTACTGGGACAAAGAGCAGTTCTTC. Translating it yields CASSLYWDKEQFF.

This chain connects TRBV7-9 to TRBJ2-1; maybe TRBD2 (6 bases). V dropped 3 bases and J dropped 7 bases, with 16 bases sitting between them. The CDR3 runs to 15 residues. CDR1 and CDR2 from the germline V gene are SEHNR and FQNEAQ (reference sequence). CDR3 region: CASSFSLMSGNEQFF. CDR3 coding DNA: TGTGCCAGCAGCTTCTCTTTGATGAGCGGGAATGAGCAGTTCTTC. Full variable domain (outside the CDR3, taken from reference TRBV7-9 and TRBJ2-1): DTGVSQNPRHKITKRGQNVTFRCDPISEHNRLYWYRQTLGQGPEFLTYFQNEAQLEKSRLLSDRFSAERPKGSFSTLEIQRTEQGDSAMYLCASSFSLMSGNEQFFGPGTRLTVL.

The chain is built from TRBV6-1 and TRBJ2-5, with TRBD2 matching 11 bases. With V trimmed by 2 bases and J by 1 base, 6 bases remained unmatched. The CDR3 runs to 17 residues. Germline V gives CDR1 MNHNS, CDR2 SASEGT. The CDR3 DNA is TGTGCCAGCAGTGAAACGGCTAGCGGGGGGCCCCAAGAGACCCAGTACTTC. Its translation is CASSETASGGPQETQYF.

In regard to this clone: At one of its ends the junction is not consistent with the germline gene, which may arise from a read error. This chain links TRBV5-1 with TRBJ2-3, with a possible D match to TRBD1 (5 bases). The V gene's germline CDR1 is SGHRS and CDR2 YFSETQ. The CDR3 runs 17 residues. CDR3 loop: CASSLAAGISTTDTQYF. The DNA of the CDR3 is TGCGCCAGCAGCTTGGCCGCTGGGATATCCACGACAGATACACAGTATTTT.

Written as DNA, the CDR3 is TGCAGCGTTGGAACAGGGGTTACTGAAGCTTTCTTT. It specifies CSVGTGVTEAFF. The chain uses TRBV29-1 and TRBJ1-1; 7 bases line up with TRBD1. Germline V gene lookup returns CDR1 SQVTM and CDR2 ANQGSEA. Losses at the gene ends were 4 bases for V and 5 bases for J; bases not matched to a gene: 4. This CDR3 contains 12 residues.

The gene calls are TRBV6-6 and TRBJ1-5, with 8 bases identical to TRBD1. The germline V gene has CDR1 MNHNY and CDR2 SVGAGI (reference sequence). The CDR3 consists of 15 residues. V lost 5 bases to trimming and J lost 2 bases; unmatched junction nucleotides: 5. The chain's CDR3 is CASSMTGDGNQPQHF. For the CDR3, the DNA is TGTGCCAGCAGTATGACAGGGGATGGCAATCAGCCCCAGCATTTT.

V usage is TRBV4-3 and J usage is TRBJ2-1; possibly TRBD2 for D (5 bases). Trimming stripped 5 bases from V and 0 bases from J, with 14 bases between. There are 16 residues in the CDR3. The germline gives CDR1 LGHNA, CDR2 YSLEER. The CDR3 DNA reads TGCGCCAGCAGCTTATCGTCGGGAAGCTCCTACAATGAGCAGTTCTTC. Its translation is CASSLSSGSSYNEQFF.

Remarks on this clone: The sample contains more than one DNA sequence encoding this CDR3. The chain links TRBV5-1 to TRBJ1-4, with 7 bases fitting TRBD1. V gave up 0 bases and J gave up 5 bases; unmatched junction bases: 1. Germline V gene sequence: CDR1 SGHRS, CDR2 YFSETQ. The CDR3 contains 14 residues. CDR3 DNA: TGCGCCAGCAGCTTGGCAGGGGGGAATGAAAAACTGTTTTTT. As protein: CASSLAGGNEKLFF.

This CDR3 reads CASRKGAGGNTEAFF. DNA for the CDR3: TGTGCCAGCAGGAAGGGTGCAGGGGGAAACACTGAAGCTTTCTTT. The rearrangement uses TRBV11-2 and TRBJ1-1; 7 positions match TRBD1. Germline assignment: CDR1 SGHAT and CDR2 FQNNGV. CDR3 length: 15 amino acids. The ends lost 6 bases at V and 2 bases at J; junction bases unmatched: 9.

This chain connects TRBV5-6 to TRBJ2-7; no definite D call. CDR1 and CDR2 (germline): SGHDT, YYEEEE. V gave up 3 bases and J gave up 0 bases, with 4 bases separating them. The CDR3 is made up of 12 amino acids. CDR3 in amino acids: CASSSSSYEQYF. The CDR3 bases are TGTGCCAGCAGCTCCAGCTCCTACGAGCAGTACTTC.

This chain uses TRBV21-1 with TRBJ1-1; TRBD1, the table's D call, lacks a check against the DNA. TRBV21-1 corresponds to a pseudogene. The CDR3 is 16 residues long. The CDR3 sequence is CASSKEQGETNTEAFF. The CDR3 nucleotides are TGTGCCAGCAGCAAAGAACAGGGGGAAACGAACACTGAAGCTTTCTTT.

The genes are TRBV5-6 and TRBJ2-7; TRBD1 aligns across 9 bases. Trimming took 3 bases from V and 1 from J; bases not matched to a gene: 5. Germline V lookup: CDR1 SGHDT, CDR2 YYEEEE. The CDR3 contains 15 residues. For the CDR3, the DNA is TGTGCCAGCAGCTCGGGACAGGGACTTTCCTACGAGCAGTACTTC. Its protein product is CASSSGQGLSYEQYF. Looking up the rest from reference TRBV5-6 and TRBJ2-7 gives the full variable domain: DAGVTQSPTHLIKTRGQQVTLRCSPKSGHDTVSWYQQALGQGPQFIFQYYEEEERQRGNFPDRFSGHQFPNYSSELNVNALLLGDSALYLCASSSGQGLSYEQYFGPGTRLTVT.